These 32 T cell receptor beta chains came from one sample sequenced in a study of beta chain features in type 1 diabetes. For these receptors, no antigen is known. Expressed TCRB transcripts were sequenced after all isolated RNA was converted to cDNA. The table came from immunoSEQ multiplex PCR; TCRdb's copy has only in-frame clones and leaves some out. Among some 270,000 clones listed, about 11% were seen once. Study-level points and caveats: Type 1 diabetes patients had moderately but significantly shorter TCRB CDR3s in all four CD4+ subsets.

The sequenced sample consisted of naive CD4+ T cells from blood. All receptors come from a young man with type 1 diabetes.

This clone occurred a few times. The rearrangement links TRBV7-9 to TRBJ1-5; D is possibly TRBD1 (6 bases). V was trimmed by 5 bases and J by 6 bases, leaving 14 bases between them. Germline lookup yields CDR1 SEHNR and CDR2 FQNEAQ (reference sequence). The CDR3 totals 14 residues. DNA for the CDR3: TGTGCCAGCAGCGCCTCCGGGACAAGTCAGCCCCAGCATTTT. Its translation is CASSASGTSQPQHF.

The chain has TRBV4-2 and TRBJ2-2; D is unresolved. Germline CDR1 LGHNA, CDR2 YNFKEQ. V gave up 0 bases and J gave up 6 bases, with 5 bases separating them. CDR3 length equals 13 residues. The CDR3 region is CASSQDSAGELFF. The CDR3 coding sequence is TGTGCCAGCAGCCAAGACTCCGCCGGGGAGCTGTTTTTT.

The chain combines TRBV14 with TRBJ2-5; TRBD2 agrees at 7 bases. Germline V lookup: CDR1 SGHDN, CDR2 FVKESK. V trimming: 0 bases; J trimming: 4 bases; junction bases outside the gene matches: 11. There are 17 residues in the CDR3. The CDR3 loop is CASSQDKKRGVVETQYF. The CDR3 DNA sequence: TGTGCCAGCAGCCAAGATAAGAAGCGGGGTGTGGTAGAGACCCAGTACTTC.

This clone has just a few counts. The J gene is TRBJ2-2, the V gene TRBV7-2, with 10 positions matching TRBD1. Germline CDR1 SGHTA, CDR2 FQGNSA. The CDR3 contains 16 residues. V shed 4 bases and J 5 bases; nucleotides not matched to a gene: 7. The CDR3 DNA reads as TGTGCCAGCAGCTCCGGGGACAGGGGATATACCGGGGAGCTGTTTTTT. Protein: CASSSGDRGYTGELFF.

V gene TRBV18 combines with J gene TRBJ2-7; TRBD1 aligns across 7 bases. The CDR3 has 14 amino acids. The ends lost 3 bases at V and 4 bases at J; junction bases unmatched: 6. Germline CDR1 and CDR2: KGHSH and LQKENI. CDR3 region: CASSPGQAAYEQYF. The CDR3 DNA reads TGTGCCAGCTCACCCGGACAGGCTGCTTACGAGCAGTACTTC.

This clone occurred a few times. V and J are TRBV28 and TRBJ1-2; D possibly corresponds to TRBD1 (6 bases). Trimming pared 6 bases from V and 8 bases from J, leaving 19 bases between. The CDR3 is 14 residues long. Germline loops: CDR1 MDHEN, CDR2 SYDVKM. DNA of the CDR3: TGTGCCAGCAGCCTGGGCCAGGGGATGTGGGGCTACACCTTC. Translated, it gives CASSLGQGMWGYTF.

This clone was counted a few times. The rearrangement uses TRBV5-4 and TRBJ1-2; D call uncertain. The germline V gene has CDR1 SGHNT and CDR2 YYREEE (reference sequence). The germline V and J ends were trimmed by 6 bases and 1 base, with 10 bases remaining between them. The CDR3 spans 13 residues. This chain's CDR3 is CASTSTLNYGYTF. DNA for the CDR3: TGTGCCAGCACCTCGACACTTAACTATGGCTACACCTTC.

The table lists this clone with a few counts. The rearrangement links TRBV15 to TRBJ2-1; TRBD2 aligns across 8 bases. CDR1 and CDR2 (germline): LNHNV, YYDKDF (reference sequence). Trimming at V came to 4 bases and at J to 7 bases, leaving 9 bases not matched to a gene. This CDR3 has 15 residues. CDR3 sequence (DNA): TGTGCCACCAGCACCCACGGGGGGGCGTTGAATGAGCAGTTCTTC. This translates into CATSTHGGALNEQFF.

This clone was found once. This sequence joins TRBV4-1 and TRBJ1-4; TRBD1 might be the D (6 bases). Trimming took off 3 bases at V and 4 bases at J, with 21 bases between the two ends. Germline lookup yields CDR1 MGHRA and CDR2 YSYEKL. This CDR3 comprises 18 residues. CDR3 amino acids: CASSQETGSVRGNEKLFF. In DNA, the CDR3 is TGCGCCAGCAGCCAGGAGACAGGATCCGTAAGGGGTAATGAAAAACTGTTTTTT.

This clone was observed a few times. The V call is TRBV30, the J call TRBJ1-6; TRBD1 matches at 7 bases. The CDR3 is 13 amino acids. The ends lost 4 bases at V and 7 bases at J; junction bases unmatched: 4. Per germline, CDR1 GTSNPN and CDR2 SVGIG (reference sequence). The CDR3 DNA is TGTGCCTGGACCCCGGGACAGAATTCACCCCTCCACTTT. It yields the protein CAWTPGQNSPLHF.

This clone appeared a few times. Within the sample, other DNA sequences also encode this same CDR3. The chain carries TRBV7-3 and TRBJ2-5; possibly TRBD2 for D (6 bases). This CDR3 has 13 residues. Trimming stripped 2 bases from V and 4 bases from J, with 8 bases between. CDR1 is SGHTA and CDR2 is FQGTGA in the germline V gene. CDR3 amino acids: CASSLARGETQYF. The CDR3 nucleotides are TGTGCCAGCAGCTTAGCGCGGGGAGAGACCCAGTACTTC.

The sample holds a few counts of this clone. V is TRBV11-2 and J is TRBJ2-1; 8 nucleotides agree with TRBD1. This CDR3 is built from 10 residues. With 11 bases clipped from V and 10 bases from J, the junction kept 4 bases outside the gene matches. Germline values: CDR1 SGHAT, CDR2 FQNNGV. The CDR3 DNA reads as TGTGCCGGACAGGGCCTCGAGCAGTTCTTC. Residues: CAGQGLEQFF. The variable domain in full, with the rest retrieved from reference TRBV11-2 and TRBJ2-1, is EAGVAQSPRYKIIEKRQSVAFWCNPISGHATLYWYQQILGQGPKLLIQFQNNGVVDDSQLPKDRFSAERLKGVDSTLKIQPAKLEDSAVYLCAGQGLEQFFGPGTRLTVL.

In its sample, this clone was seen a few times. The chain recombines TRBV7-3 with TRBJ2-5, with 7 bases that match TRBD2. This CDR3 is 15 amino acids long. V was pared by 5 bases and J by 4 bases, with 10 bases of the junction left unmatched. CDR1 and CDR2 (germline): SGHTA, FQGTGA. The CDR3 spells CASSRSSGGRETQYF. Written as DNA, the CDR3 is TGTGCCAGCAGCCGATCATCGGGAGGTCGAGAGACCCAGTACTTC.

This clone was recorded a few times. The rearrangement joins TRBV2 to TRBJ2-6; tentative D call: TRBD1 (6 bases). The germline V gene has CDR1 SNHLY and CDR2 FYNNEI. There are 14 residues in the CDR3. With 11 bases removed from V and 2 bases from J, the gap between germline ends came to 13 bases. CDR3 nucleotides: TGTGCCTCCTACAGGGCCACTGGGGCCAACGTCCTGACTTTC. This codes for CASYRATGANVLTF.

This clone was counted between two and nine times. The chain joins TRBV7-9 to TRBJ1-6; 7 bases fit TRBD1. CDR1 and CDR2 from the germline V gene are SEHNR and FQNEAQ (reference sequence). The CDR3 has 14 amino acids. Trimming at V came to 4 bases and at J to 5 bases, leaving 2 bases not matched to a gene. The CDR3 nucleotides are TGTGCCAGCAGCTCGGGACAGCATAATTCACCCCTCCACTTT. Its protein is CASSSGQHNSPLHF.

This clone was seen more than once but under ten times. The gene calls are TRBV2 and TRBJ2-1, with 8 nucleotides matching TRBD2. The V gene's germline CDR1 is SNHLY and CDR2 FYNNEI. The CDR3 runs 13 residues. Unmatched junction bases numbered 4, after V lost 6 bases and J lost 6 bases. The CDR3 here is CASRLAGLNEQFF. CDR3 DNA sequence: TGTGCCAGCAGGCTAGCGGGTCTCAATGAGCAGTTCTTC.

This clone has just a few counts. The chain has TRBV2 and TRBJ2-7; 9 positions agree with TRBD1. V gave up 10 bases and J gave up 4 bases; unmatched junction bases: 11. CDR1 and CDR2 from the germline V gene are SNHLY and FYNNEI. CDR3 length equals 14 residues. The CDR3 DNA follows: TGTGCCACATCTGGGACAGGGAGGCGGTACGAGCAGTACTTC. This codes for CATSGTGRRYEQYF.

With respect to this clone: One junction end does not reproduce the germline sequence, and a read error may be involved. V gene TRBV7-7 combines with J gene TRBJ2-2, with a possible D match to TRBD1 (5 bases). The CDR3 length is 16 residues. Germline values: CDR1 SSHAT, CDR2 FNYEAQ (reference sequence). The CDR3 protein is CASSLVRGTNTGELFF. The CDR3 DNA reads as TGTGCTAGCAGCTTAGTAAGGGGTACGAACACCGGGGAGCTGTTTTTT.

The chain is built from TRBV19 and TRBJ2-1, with TRBD2 as a possible D gene (7 bases). Between the trimmed V and J ends, which lost 1 base and 3 bases, there was a span of 13 bases. Germline CDR1 and CDR2: LNHDA and SQIVND (reference sequence). The CDR3 contains 16 residues. CDR3 sequence reads: CASSIAAGAIYNEQFF. CDR3 DNA: TGTGCCAGTAGTATAGCGGCGGGGGCGATCTACAATGAGCAGTTCTTC.

V gene TRBV7-9 combines with J gene TRBJ2-5; TRBD1 might be the D (5 bases). The J call may be faulty, since TRBJ2-7 better matches the DNA end. CDR1 SEHNR and CDR2 FQNEAQ come from the germline V gene (reference sequence). This CDR3 is 15 amino acids long. CDR3 coding DNA: TGTGCCAGCAGCTTAGCTGGGGCCGTGACCTACGAGCAGTACTTC. Protein: CASSLAGAVTYEQYF.

The chain is built from TRBV9 and TRBJ1-1, with a possible D match to TRBD1 (5 bases). This CDR3 region has 13 residues. Trimming stripped 4 bases from V and 1 base from J, with 8 bases between. Per germline, CDR1 SGDLS and CDR2 YYNGEE. The CDR3 region is CASSYGQNTEAFF. The DNA of the CDR3 is TGTGCCAGCAGCTACGGACAGAACACTGAAGCTTTCTTT. The variable domain in full, with the rest retrieved from reference TRBV9 and TRBJ1-1, is DSGVTQTPKHLITATGQRVTLRCSPRSGDLSVYWYQQSLDQGLQFLIQYYNGEERAKGNILERFSAQQFPDLHSELNLSSLELGDSALYFCASSYGQNTEAFFGQGTRLTVV.

This clone was counted a few times. The rearrangement joins TRBV7-9 to TRBJ1-1; possibly TRBD1 for D (5 bases). The ends were cut back, 0 bases at V and 1 base at J, with 12 bases in the middle. This CDR3 is 16 amino acids long. Germline V gene lookup returns CDR1 SEHNR and CDR2 FQNEAQ (reference sequence). The CDR3 bases are TGTGCCAGCAGCTTAGCGAGCGGGCAGGGGAACACTGAAGCTTTCTTT. This gives the protein CASSLASGQGNTEAFF. Together with reference TRBV7-9 and TRBJ1-1, the CDR3 gives the full variable domain: DTGVSQNPRHKITKRGQNVTFRCDPISEHNRLYWYRQTLGQGPEFLTYFQNEAQLEKSRLLSDRFSAERPKGSFSTLEIQRTEQGDSAMYLCASSLASGQGNTEAFFGQGTRLTVV.

The V and J genes are TRBV5-4 and TRBJ2-1, with D possibly matching TRBD1 (5 bases). The CDR3 is made up of 13 amino acids. V lost 0 bases and J 5 bases, leaving 6 bases between the germline ends. Germline V lookup: CDR1 SGHNT, CDR2 YYREEE (reference sequence). DNA for the CDR3: TGTGCCAGCAGCTTGGTAGGGGACAATGAGCAGTTCTTC. Translating it yields CASSLVGDNEQFF.

This clone was detected a few times. V usage is TRBV4-2 and J usage is TRBJ2-5; D remains unclear. Germline loops: CDR1 LGHNA, CDR2 YNFKEQ. The V gene lost 1 base and the J gene lost 5 bases, with 11 bases spanning the gap. The CDR3 loop spans 14 amino acids. The CDR3 DNA reads as TGTGCCAGCAGCCAAGTTGGTCCACTTGAGACCCAGTACTTC. Residues: CASSQVGPLETQYF.

This clone was detected a few times. The rearrangement links TRBV4-2 to TRBJ2-3, with 12 bases lining up with TRBD2. J gave up 2 bases and V 1 base, and 10 bases lay outside the gene matches. The germline V gene encodes CDR1 LGHNA and CDR2 YNFKEQ. CDR3 length: 19 residues. The CDR3 sequence is CASSQGELAGGRATDTQYF. The DNA for the CDR3 is TGTGCCAGCAGCCAAGGAGAACTAGCGGGGGGCCGAGCCACAGATACGCAGTATTTT.

The chain combines TRBV30 with TRBJ1-5; tentatively, D is TRBD1 (6 bases). This CDR3 has 13 amino acids. CDR1 is GTSNPN and CDR2 is SVGIG in the germline V gene (reference sequence). The ends were cut back, 0 bases at V and 7 bases at J, with 10 bases in the middle. For the CDR3, the DNA is TGTGCCTGGAGTGTGGGTCAGGGGCAGCCCCAGCATTTT. Translation: CAWSVGQGQPQHF.

V gene TRBV7-9 combines with J gene TRBJ1-2; no definite D call. V lost 5 bases and J lost 8, with 18 bases in between. Germline assignment: CDR1 SEHNR and CDR2 FQNEAQ (reference sequence). The CDR3 covers 14 residues. The CDR3 nucleotides are TGTGCCAGCAGCCGAACCGGGAACGCCGGGGGCTACACCTTC. Protein: CASSRTGNAGGYTF.

The chain carries TRBV5-4 and TRBJ1-1; D remains ambiguous. Germline V gene data show CDR1 as SGHNT and CDR2 as YYREEE (reference sequence). Between the trimmed V and J ends, which lost 0 bases and 9 bases, there was a span of 18 bases. CDR3 size: 15 residues. CDR3 region: CASSLAGRLPQKAFF. The CDR3, as DNA: TGTGCCAGCAGCTTGGCGGGGAGACTACCCCAAAAAGCTTTCTTT.

The chain employs TRBV10-3 and TRBJ2-1; 10 bases align to TRBD1. The CDR3 spans 15 residues. CDR1 and CDR2 (germline): ENHRY, SYGVKD. V shed 7 bases and J 7 bases; nucleotides not matched to a gene: 10. Here the CDR3 reads CAITQRDRGSNEQFF. In nucleotides, the CDR3 is TGTGCCATCACACAACGGGACAGGGGTAGTAATGAGCAGTTCTTC.

The J gene is TRBJ2-5, the V gene TRBV11-2, with 7 bases fitting TRBD1. Unmatched junction bases numbered 11, after V lost 5 bases and J lost 5 bases. The CDR3 consists of 15 residues. Germline V gene sequence: CDR1 SGHAT, CDR2 FQNNGV. CDR3 nucleotide sequence: TGTGCCAGCAGCCCCGGGGCAGGGGGTAGTGAGACCCAGTACTTC. It yields the protein CASSPGAGGSETQYF.

This clone came up a few times. CDR3 region: CASWGSRGGPHEQYF. The DNA of the CDR3 is TGTGCCAGCTGGGGTTCGAGGGGGGGGCCCCACGAGCAGTACTTC. This sequence joins TRBV9 and TRBJ2-7; a possible D gene is TRBD2 (7 bases). The CDR3 runs to 15 residues. Germline CDR1 reads SGDLS; CDR2 reads YYNGEE. V lost 7 bases to trimming and J lost 5 bases, with 22 bases between them.

The rearrangement uses TRBV7-9 and TRBJ1-5, with 7 positions matching TRBD1. The trim removed 5 bases at V and 2 bases at J, leaving 12 bases unmatched. CDR3 size: 17 residues. CDR1 is SEHNR, CDR2 FQNEAQ, per germline (reference sequence). CDR3 loop: CASSTRTVDRGNQPQHF. CDR3 DNA: TGTGCCAGCAGCACCCGGACGGTTGACAGGGGCAATCAGCCCCAGCATTTT.